This record concerns one T cell receptor (beta chain) sequence. Its antigen is unknown. Libraries were prepared by immunoSEQ multiplex PCR; TCRdb keeps only in-frame clonotypes and omits some of them. The table has 99,000 or so clones, 85% to 95% seen once. This CDR3 has 15 amino acids. Trimming took 2 bases from V and 5 from J, leaving 17 bases between them. CDR1 and CDR2 (germline): SQVTM, ANQGSEA. This entry comes from a study of OX40 agonist ivuxolimab in advanced cancers. Overall study context: Allowance was made for prior anti-PD-1, anti-PD-L1 or anti-CTLA-4 therapy, and around 44% had some.

Study conclusions and caveats: Within 6 weeks, CD4+ and CD8+ blood T cells expanded clonally at 0.1 to 3.0 mg/kg.

With autoimmune disease history or systemic immunosuppression, patients were excluded. The sample was CD4+ or CD8+ T cells sorted from blood, taken in a trial of the OX40 agonist ivuxolimab. The clonotype originates from an adult with an advanced solid tumor such as melanoma, head and neck, liver or kidney cancer. The V gene is TRBV29-1, the J gene TRBJ2-3; D is perhaps TRBD1 (5 bases). The CDR3 DNA reads TGCAGCGTTGAAACCTCGTGGGGCTGGGGAGATACGCAGTATTTT. This sequence encodes CSVETSWGWGDTQYF.